This TCR beta chain was captured in a study of OX40 agonist ivuxolimab in advanced cancers. For the study at large: The group had a mean age of about 60 years, ranged from about 20 to 90, and was around 82% male. Partial responses occurred in three patients (one hepatocellular carcinoma, two cutaneous melanoma).

Study-level findings and limits: Clonal expansion from baseline to week 6 occurred in both CD4+ and CD8+ T cells. Averaging showed that CD8+ T cells had more expanded clones than CD4+ did.

Turning to this clone: Its antigen is undetermined. The junction departs from germline at one end; a sequencing error may be responsible. Different DNA sequences within this sample yield the same CDR3.

CDR3 size: 14 residues. CDR1 and CDR2 from the germline V gene are KGHSH and LQKENI. The table came from immunoSEQ multiplex PCR; TCRdb's copy has only in-frame clones and leaves some out. This sample carries about 81,000 clones, about 88% of them seen once, and the ten largest clones take about 0.45%. The V gene is TRBV18, the J gene TRBJ2-7; 7 bases are a match to TRBD2. This specimen consisted of CD4+ or CD8+ T cells sorted from blood, obtained in a trial of the OX40 agonist ivuxolimab. The TCR comes from an adult with an advanced solid tumor such as melanoma, head and neck, liver or kidney cancer. CDR3 loop: CASSPSGGAYEQYF. The CDR3 bases are TGTGCCAGTTCACCTAGTGGGGGGGCCTACGAGCAGTACTTC.